This passage covers 10 T cell receptor beta chains from one sample sequenced in a study of blood T cell repertoires in COVID-19. TCRdb's table, derived via immunoSEQ multiplex PCR, lists solely in-frame clones and lacks some. The sample holds about 240,000 clones, roughly 80% seen once. Sequenced: peripheral blood. The receptors derive from a woman aged 18-29 years with acute or convalescent COVID-19.

V gene TRBV5-4 combines with J gene TRBJ1-2, with 9 bases fitting TRBD1. This CDR3 is built from 13 residues. Trimming cost V 1 base and J 11 bases; bases outside gene matches: 6. CDR1 is SGHNT, CDR2 YYREEE, per germline (reference sequence). The CDR3 loop reads CASSLTWDREYTF. The CDR3 bases are TGTGCCAGCAGCTTGACCTGGGACAGGGAATACACCTTC.

The chain joins TRBV6-5 to TRBJ2-1, with D tentatively TRBD1 (5 bases). There are 15 residues in the CDR3. V was pared by 7 bases and J by 0 bases, with 13 bases between. Per germline, CDR1 MNHEY and CDR2 SVGAGI. In DNA, the CDR3 is TGTGCCAGCACGGAGACAGTAACCTCCTACAATGAGCAGTTCTTC. This translates into CASTETVTSYNEQFF.

V is TRBV6-5 and J is TRBJ2-1, with D possibly TRBD2 on 6 matching bases. Trimming stripped 3 bases from V and 10 bases from J, with 16 bases between. This CDR3 comprises 14 residues. Germline values: CDR1 MNHEY, CDR2 SVGAGI. The CDR3 DNA follows: TGTGCCAGCAGTTATGTTAGTGGAGGGGAAGAGCAGTTCTTC. Its protein product is CASSYVSGGEEQFF.

The V call is TRBV5-6, the J call TRBJ2-5; 9 bases are a match to TRBD1. V was clipped by 4 bases and J by 3 bases; unmatched bases: 4. CDR3 length: 14 residues. In germline, CDR1 is SGHDT, CDR2 YYEEEE. The CDR3: CASSPTGGEETQYF. CDR3 in DNA: TGTGCCAGCAGCCCGACAGGGGGAGAAGAGACCCAGTACTTC.

This clone was picked up one time. This sequence joins TRBV19 and TRBJ2-1; D is perhaps TRBD2 (5 bases). With 2 bases removed from V and 6 bases from J, the gap between germline ends came to 8 bases. Germline V gene data show CDR1 as LNHDA and CDR2 as SQIVND (reference sequence). This CDR3 is 13 amino acids long. The CDR3 loop reads CASSIRGPNEQFF. The CDR3 nucleotides read TGTGCCAGTAGTATAAGAGGGCCCAATGAGCAGTTCTTC.

This clone was seen more than once but under ten times. The V call is TRBV2, the J call TRBJ2-7; the match to TRBD2 covers 8 bases. This CDR3 is 13 amino acids long. Germline V CDR1 and CDR2: SNHLY, FYNNEI. V gave up 10 bases and J gave up 6 bases; unmatched junction bases: 11. The CDR3 sequence is CATAPGGRSEQYF. CDR3 in DNA: TGTGCCACCGCCCCGGGGGGGAGAAGCGAGCAGTACTTC.

The chain recombines TRBV4-1 with TRBJ1-3; TRBD1 matches at 8 bases. V was clipped by 4 bases and J by 2 bases; unmatched bases: 1. The CDR3 length is 14 residues. The V gene's germline CDR1 is MGHRA and CDR2 YSYEKL. The CDR3 sequence is CASSPTGAGNTIYF. The CDR3 bases are TGCGCCAGCAGCCCGACAGGGGCTGGAAACACCATATATTTT.

This chain links TRBV19 with TRBJ2-3; TRBD2 agrees at 8 bases. The CDR3 runs 15 residues. CDR1 is LNHDA, CDR2 SQIVND, per germline (reference sequence). The junction had 5 bases not matched to a gene; V was cut back by 4 bases and J by 2 bases. This chain's CDR3 is CASSSREGHTDTQYF. The DNA of the CDR3 is TGTGCCAGTAGTAGTCGGGAGGGCCACACAGATACGCAGTATTTT.

In this sample, this clone turned up a few times. This sequence joins TRBV30 and TRBJ2-5; 8 positions agree with TRBD2. Germline V gives CDR1 GTSNPN, CDR2 SVGIG (reference sequence). This CDR3 contains 15 residues. With V trimmed by 1 base and J by 0 bases, 4 bases remained unmatched. The CDR3 protein is CAWSGVAGNQETQYF. The CDR3 region has the DNA TGTGCCTGGAGTGGGGTAGCGGGAAACCAAGAGACCCAGTACTTC. The whole variable domain, filled in from reference TRBV30 and TRBJ2-5, reads SQTIHQWPATLVQPVGSPLSLECTVEGTSNPNLYWYRQAAGRGLQLLFYSVGIGQISSEVPQNLSASRPQDRQFILSSKKLLLSDSGFYLCAWSGVAGNQETQYFGPGTRLLVL.

V usage is TRBV9 and J usage is TRBJ2-3; 7 bases line up with TRBD1. This CDR3 contains 16 residues. Germline-derived CDR1 and CDR2 are SGDLS and YYNGEE. The V segment lost 2 bases and the J segment 4 bases; nucleotides outside the gene matches: 10. The CDR3 DNA reads TGTGCCAGCAGCGTCCTACAGGGGAGTACAGCAGATACGCAGTATTTT. This gives the protein CASSVLQGSTADTQYF. The whole variable domain, filled in from reference TRBV9 and TRBJ2-3, reads DSGVTQTPKHLITATGQRVTLRCSPRSGDLSVYWYQQSLDQGLQFLIQYYNGEERAKGNILERFSAQQFPDLHSELNLSSLELGDSALYFCASSVLQGSTADTQYFGPGTRLTVL.